This paragraph reports one T cell receptor beta chain. These data come from a study of blood T cell repertoires in COVID-19. The wider study: Sites in the United States, Italy and Spain provided acute and convalescent COVID-19 samples. PBMCs, B-cell-depleted T cells, or T cells were the source of the cDNA or gDNA that made up the material.

TCRdb's table, derived via immunoSEQ multiplex PCR, lists solely in-frame clones and lacks some. Among about 200,000 clones listed, roughly 86% were seen once. V was clipped by 8 bases and J by 8 bases; unmatched bases: 5. Germline-derived CDR1 and CDR2 are ENHRY and SYGVKD. The CDR3 extends over 14 amino acids. This study enrolled people aged about 18 to 100 from about two dozen US geographic areas. Donors were grouped by their self-reported clinical history. This clonotype was sampled from a man aged 35 to 55 with acute COVID-19. This rearrangement joins TRBV10-3 to TRBJ2-1; 14 bases fit TRBD2. The sequenced sample consisted of PBMCs or T cells enriched from blood (not recorded which). The CDR3 is CAIGGLAGVDEQFF. The CDR3 DNA reads as TGTGCCATCGGGGGACTAGCGGGAGTAGATGAGCAGTTCTTC.